This TCR beta chain came from a study of T cell repertoires in ileal Crohn's disease. Study-level points and caveats: Compared with non-smokers, active smokers at surgery showed more clonal expansions.

About this clone: What it recognizes is unknown.

The protocol was immunoSEQ multiplex PCR, while the TCRdb copy is restricted to in-frame clones and leaves out a portion. Of about 12,000 clones detected, just under 80% appear once; the ten largest clones hold roughly 4.5%. Noted time point: neoterminal ileum biopsy at postoperative endoscopy, about 6 months after surgery. Trimming pared 6 bases from V and 6 bases from J, leaving 14 bases between. The CDR3 length is 13 residues. Germline V gene lookup returns CDR1 SGHNT and CDR2 YENEEA. The receptor's source is an adult with Crohn's disease. Sequenced material: ileal tissue. V usage is TRBV11-3 and J usage is TRBJ1-1, with TRBD1 as a possible D gene (5 bases). CDR3 loop: CASSQGGRAEAFF. CDR3 sequence (DNA): TGTGCCAGCAGTCAGGGAGGGAGGGCTGAAGCTTTCTTT.